This T cell receptor (beta chain) was captured in a study of blood T cell repertoires in COVID-19. Generated by immunoSEQ multiplex PCR, the TCRdb table keeps only in-frame clones and is missing some. Of approximately 180,000 clones in the sample, 80% to 90% were seen once. CDR1 and CDR2 from the germline V gene are MNHNY and SVGAGI (reference sequence). V shed 5 bases and J shed 1 base, with 8 bases lying between them. The CDR3 totals 13 residues. The receptor was derived from a man between 60 and 70 years old with acute or convalescent COVID-19. The sample comprised peripheral blood. V is TRBV6-6 and J is TRBJ1-1; tentatively, D is TRBD1 (6 bases). The chain's CDR3 is CASSTDRNTEAFF. CDR3 DNA sequence: TGTGCCAGCAGTACGGACAGGAACACTGAAGCTTTCTTT.